Below, 11 T cell receptor beta chains from the same sample are listed, as sequenced in a study of T cell repertoires in ileal Crohn's disease. Sequencing used immunoSEQ multiplex PCR; TCRdb keeps in-frame clones, though not all of them. The sample lists some 17,000 clones, around 88% seen once, with around 5.5% in the top ten. Sequenced: ileal tissue. These receptors all stem from an adult with Crohn's disease.

This clone was counted a single time. The rearrangement joins TRBV5-1 to TRBJ2-7; TRBD2 matches 9 bases. V shed 5 bases, J shed 0 bases, and the junction held 6 bases outside the gene matches. The V gene's germline CDR1 is SGHRS and CDR2 YFSETQ. The CDR3 runs to 15 residues. The CDR3 DNA follows: TGCGCCAGCAGGCTTGGACTAGCGCGCTCCTACGAGCAGTACTTC. It specifies CASRLGLARSYEQYF.

This clone appeared once. This chain joins TRBV9 and TRBJ2-7; 8 bases match TRBD2. CDR1 SGDLS and CDR2 YYNGEE come from the germline V gene. The CDR3 contains 15 residues. V lost 2 bases, J lost 6 bases, and 10 bases stayed unmatched. The DNA for the CDR3 is TGTGCCAGCAGCGTTACTAGCGGACCTAGTCGCGAGCAGTACTTC. Translated: CASSVTSGPSREQYF.

This chain connects TRBV5-1 to TRBJ2-5, with 14 bases aligning to TRBD2. CDR3 length: 16 residues. Trimming removed 3 bases from V and 5 bases from J; junction bases left unmatched: 6. Germline V CDR1 and CDR2: SGHRS, YFSETQ. DNA of the CDR3: TGCGCCAGCAGCTCGGGAGGACTAGCGGGAGGTGAGACCCAGTACTTC. As protein: CASSSGGLAGGETQYF.

This clone was found once. The genes are TRBV2 and TRBJ2-7; 9 nucleotides agree with TRBD2. V was clipped by 3 bases and J by 4 bases; unmatched bases: 7. Germline CDR1 is SNHLY and CDR2 is FYNNEI. This CDR3 has 15 amino acids. CDR3 coding DNA: TGTGCCAGCAGTGAGGCGGGAGGGCCGGGTTACGAGCAGTACTTC. Amino acids: CASSEAGGPGYEQYF.

The V call is TRBV5-1, the J call TRBJ1-1, with 8 positions matching TRBD1. Germline V gene data show CDR1 as SGHRS and CDR2 as YFSETQ. The CDR3 has 14 amino acids. V was clipped by 3 bases and J by 7 bases; unmatched bases: 8. The CDR3, as DNA: TGCGCCAGCAGCTCTCAGGGGGCGACAGGTGAAGCTTTCTTT. This gives the protein CASSSQGATGEAFF. The entire variable domain, with the rest obtained from reference TRBV5-1 and TRBJ1-1, is as follows: KAGVTQTPRYLIKTRGQQVTLSCSPISGHRSVSWYQQTPGQGLQFLFEYFSETQRNKGNFPGRFSGRQFSNSRSEMNVSTLELGDSALYLCASSSQGATGEAFFGQGTRLTVV.

This clone has a single count. The chain couples TRBV9 to TRBJ2-7; D gene ambiguous. The CDR3 has 16 amino acids. V shed 0 bases and J shed 4 bases, with 17 bases lying between them. Germline CDR1 and CDR2: SGDLS and YYNGEE. This CDR3 reads CASSVESRSSLYEQYF. Written as DNA, the CDR3 is TGTGCCAGCAGCGTAGAATCGAGGTCCTCGCTATACGAGCAGTACTTC.

The chain couples TRBV9 to TRBJ2-3, with TRBD2 identical over 11 bases. The V gene's germline CDR1 is SGDLS and CDR2 YYNGEE. The CDR3 spans 17 residues. J gave up 2 bases and V 2 bases, and 7 bases lay outside the gene matches. The CDR3 region is CASSVLAGGSVTDTQYF. CDR3 coding DNA: TGTGCCAGCAGCGTCTTAGCGGGAGGGTCGGTCACAGATACGCAGTATTTT.

The chain couples TRBV9 to TRBJ1-2; D ambiguous. V was cut by 2 bases and J by 2 bases, with 10 bases left in between. The length of the CDR3 is 14 residues. Germline CDR1 SGDLS, CDR2 YYNGEE. CDR3 DNA sequence: TGTGCCAGCAGCGTCGTCGGGATCAACTATGGCTACACCTTC. Protein sequence: CASSVVGINYGYTF.

The J gene is TRBJ1-5, the V gene TRBV29-1; TRBD1 agrees at 8 bases. This CDR3 comprises 13 residues. Germline CDR1 reads SQVTM; CDR2 reads ANQGSEA. J was trimmed by 6 bases and V by 5 bases; bases with no gene match: 6. CDR3 loop: CSVQGAEAQPQHF. The CDR3 DNA is TGCAGCGTTCAGGGGGCTGAGGCTCAGCCCCAGCATTTT. The complete variable domain, with remaining parts taken from reference TRBV29-1 and TRBJ1-5, reads SAVISQKPSRDICQRGTSLTIQCQVDSQVTMMFWYRQQPGQSLTLIATANQGSEATYESGFVIDKFPISRPNLTFSTLTVSNMSPEDSSIYLCSVQGAEAQPQHFGDGTRLSIL.

V gene TRBV6-5 combines with J gene TRBJ2-7, with D perhaps matching TRBD2 (5 bases). V was trimmed by 5 bases and J by 7 bases, leaving 18 bases between them. The CDR3 covers 14 residues. Germline V CDR1 and CDR2: MNHEY, SVGAGI. The CDR3 reads CASSEERWAREQYF. DNA for the CDR3: TGTGCCAGCAGTGAAGAGCGGTGGGCTAGGGAGCAGTACTTC.

This clone was observed a single time. V usage is TRBV10-1 and J usage is TRBJ2-7; D is perhaps TRBD1 (6 bases). Germline assignment: CDR1 WNHNN and CDR2 SYGVQD (reference sequence). CDR3 length equals 13 residues. V was pared by 6 bases and J by 0 bases, with 9 bases between. CDR3: CASSRGSSYEQYF. The CDR3 bases are TGCGCCAGCAGCAGGGGTAGCTCCTACGAGCAGTACTTC.